One and the same sample provided the 30 T cell receptor beta chains below, sequenced in a study of Ad26.COV2.S vaccination and SARS-CoV-2 variants. Some clones are missing from TCRdb's copy, which holds only in-frame ones; the method was immunoSEQ multiplex PCR. The sample holds some 450,000 clones; roughly 87% are singletons and the top ten take 4.3%. Indicated treatment: some 20 received Ad26.COV2.S at low or high dose, single or two shots; about 5 received placebo; per-sample allocation not given. The investigators took samples on day 63 after the first vaccine or placebo injection. Source: peripheral blood, taken in a trial of Ad26.COV2.S vaccine versus placebo. These receptors were obtained from a person aged 18-60 years who received the Ad26.COV2.S COVID-19 vaccine or a placebo.

The V call is TRBV7-2, the J call TRBJ1-1; the D gene is possibly TRBD1 (5 bases). The V end lost 2 bases, the J end lost 4 bases, and 14 bases lay between the germline ends. The CDR3 totals 15 residues. CDR1 is SGHTA and CDR2 is FQGNSA in the germline V gene. The CDR3 nucleotides are TGTGCCAGCAGCTTAAAAGGGGAGCCGAGCACTGAAGCTTTCTTT. It translates to CASSLKGEPSTEAFF.

The chain links TRBV20-1 to TRBJ2-7, with no clear D. The CDR3 contains 10 residues. Germline V CDR1 and CDR2: DFQATT, SNEGSKA (reference sequence). Trimming removed 3 bases at V and 2 bases at J, with 2 bases between. The DNA of the CDR3 is TGCAGTGCTAGTGCCTACGAGCAGTACTTC. This gives the protein CSASAYEQYF.

The CDR3 reads CASSPVISDWEQFF. CDR3 DNA sequence: TGTGCCAGCAGCCCGGTCATCTCTGACTGGGAGCAGTTCTTC. This chain connects TRBV7-9 to TRBJ2-1; D call uncertain. V was cut by 5 bases and J by 10 bases, with 18 bases left in between. The CDR3 loop spans 14 amino acids. Germline V gene data show CDR1 as SEHNR and CDR2 as FQNEAQ (reference sequence).

The chain couples TRBV10-3 to TRBJ2-1; 10 bases fit TRBD2. The CDR3 spans 14 residues. The V and J ends lost 4 bases and 5 bases, in that order; junction bases with no gene match: 2. Germline-derived CDR1 and CDR2 are ENHRY and SYGVKD. The CDR3 sequence is CAISGTSGDNEQFF. CDR3 nucleotide sequence: TGTGCCATCAGTGGGACTAGCGGTGACAATGAGCAGTTCTTC.

This sequence joins TRBV7-9 and TRBJ2-3; 8 nucleotides line up with TRBD1. V lost 4 bases to trimming and J lost 1 base; unmatched junction nucleotides: 16. This CDR3 has 19 amino acids. The V gene's germline CDR1 is SEHNR and CDR2 FQNEAQ (reference sequence). The CDR3: CASSSPRDRSLLGTDTQYF. CDR3 coding DNA: TGTGCCAGCAGCTCACCGAGGGACAGGAGTTTACTAGGCACAGATACGCAGTATTTT.

The J gene is TRBJ1-2, the V gene TRBV5-1, with D possibly TRBD1 on 6 matching bases. CDR3 size: 14 residues. The germline CDR1 and CDR2 sequences are SGHRS and YFSETQ. V lost 4 bases and J 2 bases, leaving 12 bases between the germline ends. CDR3 nucleotide sequence: TGCGCCAGCAGCCGGGACACTGGAAACTATGGCTACACCTTC. Translation gives CASSRDTGNYGYTF.

J is TRBJ1-4 and V is TRBV5-5, with a weak D call TRBD1 (6 bases). The CDR3 is 16 residues long. CDR1 is SGHKS and CDR2 is YYEKEE in the germline V gene (reference sequence). With 2 bases removed from V and 8 bases from J, the gap between germline ends came to 19 bases. The CDR3 DNA follows: TGTGCCAGCAGCTTCCCGACACAGGGTACGGCGGAAAAACTGTTTTTT. Translating it yields CASSFPTQGTAEKLFF.

V and J are TRBV18 and TRBJ2-6; no firm D call. Germline assignment: CDR1 KGHSH and CDR2 LQKENI. Trimming cost V 6 bases and J 1 base, with 16 bases left between them. This CDR3 has 17 amino acids. The CDR3 here is CASSTLRATSGANVLTF. In DNA form, the CDR3 reads TGTGCCAGCTCTACATTAAGAGCGACATCTGGGGCCAACGTCCTGACTTTC. Complete variable domain (other parts from reference TRBV18 and TRBJ2-6): NAGVMQNPRHLVRRRGQEARLRCSPMKGHSHVYWYRQLPEEGLKFMVYLQKENIIDESGMPKERFSAEFPKEGPSILRIQQVVRGDSAAYFCASSTLRATSGANVLTFGAGSRLTVL.

The chain links TRBV7-9 to TRBJ1-2; no definite D call. This CDR3 is built from 13 residues. Germline values: CDR1 SEHNR, CDR2 FQNEAQ (reference sequence). Trimming took 4 bases from V and 0 from J, leaving 6 bases between them. In DNA, the CDR3 is TGTGCCAGCAGCTGGGAGTCTAACTATGGCTACACCTTC. Translation: CASSWESNYGYTF.

J is TRBJ1-4 and V is TRBV5-4; D uncertain. V was shortened by 4 bases and J by 0 bases, with 10 bases between the two germline ends. CDR3 length equals 15 residues. Germline loops: CDR1 SGHNT, CDR2 YYREEE (reference sequence). CDR3 sequence reads: CASSADFATNEKLFF. As DNA, the CDR3 is TGTGCCAGCAGCGCAGACTTTGCAACTAATGAAAAACTGTTTTTT. The full variable domain, with the rest looked up from reference TRBV5-4 and TRBJ1-4, is ETGVTQSPTHLIKTRGQQVTLRCSSQSGHNTVSWYQQALGQGPQFIFQYYREEENGRGNFPPRFSGLQFPNYSSELNVNALELDDSALYLCASSADFATNEKLFFGSGTQLSVL.

The rearrangement uses TRBV28 and TRBJ2-3; TRBD2 agrees at 8 bases. Germline V CDR1 and CDR2: MDHEN, SYDVKM. V shed 2 bases and J 4 bases; nucleotides not matched to a gene: 8. This CDR3 region has 16 residues. The CDR3, as DNA: TGTGCCAGCAGTTTAGGCCCCGGGGGGGTGTCAGATACGCAGTATTTT. Translation: CASSLGPGGVSDTQYF.

The rearrangement links TRBV3-1 (or the pseudogene TRBV3-2) to TRBJ2-1; TRBD2 matches at 9 bases. V shed 0 bases and J 4 bases; nucleotides not matched to a gene: 4. Germline assignment: CDR1 LGHDT and CDR2 YNNKEL (reference sequence). The CDR3 has 16 amino acids. CDR3 coding DNA: TGTGCCAGCAGCCAAGAGTTAGCGGGAGCTTACAATGAGCAGTTCTTC. Translating gives CASSQELAGAYNEQFF.

J is TRBJ1-1 and V is TRBV7-8, with 7 bases aligning to TRBD1. J lost 0 bases, V lost 4 bases, and 8 bases had no gene match. The CDR3 consists of 16 residues. Germline CDR1 is SGHVS and CDR2 is FQNEAQ. This CDR3 reads CASSSRQGLLNTEAFF. In DNA, the CDR3 is TGTGCCAGCAGCTCCAGACAGGGTTTACTGAACACTGAAGCTTTCTTT.

J is TRBJ1-1 and V is TRBV7-9; 9 nucleotides agree with TRBD1. Germline CDR1 is SEHNR and CDR2 is FQNEAQ (reference sequence). This CDR3 has 15 residues. V trimming: 1 base; J trimming: 4 bases; junction bases outside the gene matches: 4. CDR3 DNA sequence: TGTGCCAGCAGCTTAGTGACAGGGGGAGGCACTGAAGCTTTCTTT. It encodes CASSLVTGGGTEAFF.

V usage is TRBV3-1 (or the pseudogene TRBV3-2) and J usage is TRBJ1-3, with 9 nucleotides matching TRBD1. In germline, CDR1 is LGHDT, CDR2 YNNKEL (reference sequence). The CDR3 contains 16 residues. V lost 3 bases, J lost 4 bases, and 7 bases stayed unmatched. CDR3 protein: CASSQRDRVTGNTIYF. The CDR3 DNA reads as TGTGCCAGCAGCCAGCGGGACAGGGTAACGGGAAACACCATATATTTT.

The chain recombines TRBV6-6 with TRBJ1-6; TRBD1 matches 7 bases. This CDR3 is built from 16 residues. The ends lost 0 bases at V and 4 bases at J; junction bases unmatched: 3. Germline CDR1 and CDR2: MNHNY and SVGAGI (reference sequence). CDR3 in DNA: TGTGCCAGCAGTTACTCAGGGGGCGGGTATAATTCACCCCTCCACTTT. As protein: CASSYSGGGYNSPLHF.

This clone appeared a single time. The rearrangement uses TRBV13 and TRBJ2-3; 9 positions agree with TRBD2. The germline V gene has CDR1 PRHDT and CDR2 FYEKMQ (reference sequence). The CDR3 covers 18 residues. J was trimmed by 4 bases and V by 4 bases; bases with no gene match: 15. In DNA, the CDR3 is TGTGCCAGCAGCTCGAGACTAAGGGTAGCGGGAGAGGCAGATACGCAGTATTTT. The encoded protein is CASSSRLRVAGEADTQYF.

The V call is TRBV28, the J call TRBJ1-2; D gene uncertain. Trimming cost V 7 bases and J 2 bases, with 5 bases left between them. The CDR3 consists of 11 residues. Germline assignment: CDR1 MDHEN and CDR2 SYDVKM. CDR3 DNA sequence: TGTGCCAGCATCGAAAACTATGGCTACACCTTC. This codes for CASIENYGYTF.

The chain combines TRBV7-3 with TRBJ1-2, with TRBD1 matching 11 bases. From germline, CDR1 is SGHTA and CDR2 FQGTGA. The CDR3 runs to 16 residues. J lost 7 bases, V lost 0 bases, and 7 bases had no gene match. For the CDR3, the DNA is TGTGCCAGCAGCTTAACGCCGGACAGGGGGCTAAGTGGCTACACCTTC. Amino acids: CASSLTPDRGLSGYTF.

CDR3 coding DNA: TGTGCCAGCAGGCCTCCCCCCACAGCGTACCCGAACTACGAGCAGTACTTC. Encoded protein: CASRPPPTAYPNYEQYF. The J gene is TRBJ2-7, the V gene TRBV6-4, with D unclear. The CDR3 has 17 residues. The germline V gene encodes CDR1 MRHNA and CDR2 SNTAGT. Trimming stripped 6 bases from V and 3 bases from J, with 24 bases between.

The rearrangement joins TRBV7-3 to TRBJ2-7; 11 bases agree with TRBD1. The CDR3 loop spans 15 amino acids. Germline lookup yields CDR1 SGHTA and CDR2 FQGTGA. V was clipped by 5 bases and J by 4 bases; unmatched bases: 7. CDR3 sequence reads: CASSLQGTGGYEQYF. CDR3 bases: TGTGCCAGCAGCCTCCAAGGGACAGGGGGATACGAGCAGTACTTC.

This rearrangement joins TRBV2 to TRBJ1-5; D not certain. In germline, CDR1 is SNHLY, CDR2 FYNNEI. V gave up 2 bases and J gave up 4 bases, with 6 bases separating them. The CDR3 is made up of 13 amino acids. The CDR3: CASSERGNQPQHF. The CDR3 nucleotides read TGTGCCAGCAGTGAAAGAGGTAATCAGCCCCAGCATTTT.

This clone was counted a single time. Other DNA sequences in the same sample also yield this CDR3. The chain combines TRBV30 with TRBJ2-3; 7 bases match TRBD1. The length of the CDR3 is 12 residues. The germline V gene has CDR1 GTSNPN and CDR2 SVGIG (reference sequence). The J segment lost 3 bases and the V segment lost 5 bases, leaving 2 bases of the junction unmatched. This CDR3 is CAWRQGTDTQYF. CDR3 DNA: TGTGCCTGGCGACAGGGAACAGATACGCAGTATTTT.

The chain couples TRBV5-1 to TRBJ2-2; TRBD1 aligns across 9 bases. CDR3 length: 16 residues. V gave up 1 base and J gave up 7 bases; unmatched junction bases: 8. Germline lookup yields CDR1 SGHRS and CDR2 YFSETQ. The CDR3 DNA reads TGCGCCAGCAGCTTGCAAGGGGGACAGGGACTCGGGGAGCTGTTTTTT. Translation: CASSLQGGQGLGELFF.

The chain combines TRBV6-4 with TRBJ2-7; a possible D gene is TRBD2 (6 bases). With 7 bases removed from V and 4 bases from J, the gap between germline ends came to 17 bases. From germline, CDR1 is MRHNA and CDR2 SNTAGT. The CDR3 runs to 14 residues. CDR3 DNA sequence: TGTGCCAGCAAAGCCCCGGCTAGCGATTACGAGCAGTACTTC. This gives the protein CASKAPASDYEQYF.

This clone showed up just once. This chain joins TRBV28 and TRBJ2-2; tentative D call: TRBD1 (6 bases). Trimming took off 1 base at V and 1 base at J, with 7 bases between the two ends. Germline assignment: CDR1 MDHEN and CDR2 SYDVKM. CDR3 size: 15 residues. CDR3 DNA: TGTGCCAGCAGTTTATACAGGGAGAACACCGGGGAGCTGTTTTTT. It encodes CASSLYRENTGELFF.

The chain employs TRBV6-2 or TRBV6-3 and TRBJ1-1; weak D call: TRBD1 (5 bases). Trimming left V 0 bases short and J 0 bases short, with 11 bases between. Germline assignment: CDR1 MNHEY and CDR2 SVGEGT. The CDR3 length is 16 residues. The CDR3 here is CASSYSGPGMNTEAFF. CDR3 bases: TGTGCCAGCAGTTACTCGGGACCGGGCATGAACACTGAAGCTTTCTTT.

The chain combines TRBV11-2 with TRBJ1-2; no clear D gene. The CDR3 is 14 amino acids. Trimming took 1 base from V and 8 from J, leaving 14 bases between them. From germline, CDR1 is SGHAT and CDR2 FQNNGV. CDR3 region: CASSLVGDPGGYTF. In DNA form, the CDR3 reads TGTGCCAGCAGCTTAGTCGGTGACCCAGGAGGCTACACCTTC.

This clone was seen a single time. The chain carries TRBV9 and TRBJ2-5; 7 bases map to TRBD1. V lost 0 bases to trimming and J lost 3 bases; unmatched junction nucleotides: 8. This CDR3 has 16 amino acids. Germline loops: CDR1 SGDLS, CDR2 YYNGEE. The CDR3 coding sequence is TGTGCCAGCAGCGTAGGAACAGGGGTAGGGGAAGAGACCCAGTACTTC. This sequence encodes CASSVGTGVGEETQYF.

The chain is built from TRBV9 and TRBJ2-7, with D perhaps matching TRBD2 (7 bases). The V gene's germline CDR1 is SGDLS and CDR2 YYNGEE. This CDR3 has 13 amino acids. The germline V and J ends were trimmed by 4 bases and 2 bases, with 10 bases remaining between them. The CDR3 bases are TGTGCCAGCAGCCCCGGGGGGCCCTACGAGCAGTACTTC. As protein: CASSPGGPYEQYF. The full variable domain, completed using reference TRBV9 and TRBJ2-7, is DSGVTQTPKHLITATGQRVTLRCSPRSGDLSVYWYQQSLDQGLQFLIQYYNGEERAKGNILERFSAQQFPDLHSELNLSSLELGDSALYFCASSPGGPYEQYFGPGTRLTVT.